What follows describes a single TCR beta chain. Germline is not matched at one junction end, which may reflect a read error. The data were obtained in a study of CD8 T cells in ankylosing spondylitis. Per the germline V gene, CDR1 is LGHNA and CDR2 is YNFKEQ. CDR3 size: 12 residues. TCRdb recomputed calls from the 5' RACE reads with MiXCR, one row per CDR3 protein. The sample shows approximately 240,000 distinct CDR3 sequences, roughly a quarter of them seen only once. The sequence derives from a male donor with ankylosing spondylitis or in good health (not recorded which). The sample was blood, either unsorted or a sorted T cell fraction (not recorded which). The chain employs TRBV4-2 and TRBJ1-1; D call uncertain. CDR3 amino acids: CTSSHPNTEAFF. The CDR3 DNA follows: TGTACCAGCAGCCACCCGAACACTGAAGCTTTCTTT.